This TCR beta chain was sequenced during a study of control samples from healthy donors and cancer patients. Germline values: CDR1 SGHVS, CDR2 FQNEAQ. Trimming took 5 bases from V and 4 from J, leaving 11 bases between them. The CDR3 totals 14 residues. The assay was immunoSEQ multiplex PCR, and TCRdb's table has in-frame clones only and misses some. Here the sample spans 100,000 to 150,000 clones, over 75% being singletons. This TCR came from a man younger than 35 in good health. The chain employs TRBV7-8 and TRBJ1-4; D gene ambiguous. Sequencing input: blood. The CDR3 loop is CASSPSGINEKLFF. The DNA for the CDR3 is TGTGCCAGCAGCCCGTCCGGGATTAATGAAAAACTGTTTTTT.